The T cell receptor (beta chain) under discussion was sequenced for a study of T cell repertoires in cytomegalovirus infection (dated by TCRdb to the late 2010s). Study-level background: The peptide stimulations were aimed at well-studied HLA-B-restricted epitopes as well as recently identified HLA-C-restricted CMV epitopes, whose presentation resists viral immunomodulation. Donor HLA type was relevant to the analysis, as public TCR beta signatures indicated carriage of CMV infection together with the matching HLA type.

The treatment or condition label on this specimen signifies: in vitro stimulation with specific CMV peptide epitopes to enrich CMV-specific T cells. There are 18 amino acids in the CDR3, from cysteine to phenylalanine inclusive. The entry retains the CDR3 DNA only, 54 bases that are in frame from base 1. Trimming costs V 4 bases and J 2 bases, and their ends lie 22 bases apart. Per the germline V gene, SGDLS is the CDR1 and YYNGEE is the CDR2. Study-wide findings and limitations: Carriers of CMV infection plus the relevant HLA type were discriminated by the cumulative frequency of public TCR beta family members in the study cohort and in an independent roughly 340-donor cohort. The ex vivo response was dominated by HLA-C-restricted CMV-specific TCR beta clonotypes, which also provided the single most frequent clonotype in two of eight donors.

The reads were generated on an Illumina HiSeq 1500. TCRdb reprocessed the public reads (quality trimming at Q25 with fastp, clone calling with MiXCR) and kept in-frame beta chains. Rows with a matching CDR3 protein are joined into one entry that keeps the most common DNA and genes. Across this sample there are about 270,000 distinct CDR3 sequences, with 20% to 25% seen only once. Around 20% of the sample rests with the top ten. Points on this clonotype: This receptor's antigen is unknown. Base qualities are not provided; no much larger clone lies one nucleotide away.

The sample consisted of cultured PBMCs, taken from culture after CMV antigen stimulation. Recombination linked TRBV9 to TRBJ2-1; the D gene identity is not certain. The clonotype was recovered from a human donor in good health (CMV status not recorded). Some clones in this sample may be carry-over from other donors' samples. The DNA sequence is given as TGTGCCAGCAGCCCACGGTTCTCAACTATGCTCACCTACAATGAGCAGTTCTTC. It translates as CASSPRFSTMLTYNEQFF.